This entry is about one T cell receptor (beta chain). Authors' data handling: Reference gene primer amplification gave nucleated cell count estimates. The repertoire was sequenced with immunoSEQ multiplex PCR; TCRdb's copy has only in-frame clones and lacks some. V and J calls and clone size are given by that table; D and trimming were obtained from the DNA. The sample carries about 120,000 clones, approximately 74% recorded once. This record comes from a study of blood T cell repertoires in COVID-19. In the study overall: The origin of the acute and convalescent COVID-19 samples was the United States, Italy and Spain. T cells, B-cell-depleted T cells, or PBMCs provided the cDNA or gDNA that served as material.

This CDR3 region has 15 residues. Germline V CDR1 and CDR2: LNHDA, SQIVND (reference sequence). V was shortened by 6 bases and J by 7 bases, with 21 bases between the two germline ends. Sequencing was carried out using peripheral blood. The V gene is TRBV19, the J gene TRBJ1-2; no clear D gene. The receptor was isolated from a man aged 55 to 70 with acute or convalescent COVID-19. CDR3 in DNA: TGTGCCAGTAGCCCTACTATCGAGGGAATGAGTGGCTACACCTTC. This gives the protein CASSPTIEGMSGYTF.